The clone carrying this T cell receptor beta chain was seen more than once but under ten times. V was pared by 5 bases and J by 10 bases, with 9 bases between. This CDR3 is built from 12 residues. In germline, CDR1 is SEHNR, CDR2 FQNEAQ (reference sequence). This entry comes from a study of blood T cell repertoires in COVID-19. Study at large: Samples representing acute and convalescent COVID-19 were sourced from the United States, Italy and Spain. The analysed material was cDNA or gDNA that came from T cells, B-cell-depleted T cells, or PBMCs.

Authors' data handling: Counts of nucleated cells, estimated from reference gene primer amplification, were obtained. TCRdb's copy holds only in-frame clones and misses some; the assay was immunoSEQ multiplex PCR. V, J and clone size reflect that table, while D and trimming were determined from the DNA. Of some 83,000 clones in the sample, about 92% are singletons; the top ten hold roughly 2.1%. Sequencing was carried out using peripheral blood. This receptor was obtained from a man in his fifties with acute or convalescent COVID-19. The chain couples TRBV7-9 to TRBJ1-6; unclear D gene. The CDR3 loop is CASSPNSSPLHF. The CDR3 nucleotides are TGTGCCAGCAGCCCCAATAGCTCACCCCTCCACTTT.